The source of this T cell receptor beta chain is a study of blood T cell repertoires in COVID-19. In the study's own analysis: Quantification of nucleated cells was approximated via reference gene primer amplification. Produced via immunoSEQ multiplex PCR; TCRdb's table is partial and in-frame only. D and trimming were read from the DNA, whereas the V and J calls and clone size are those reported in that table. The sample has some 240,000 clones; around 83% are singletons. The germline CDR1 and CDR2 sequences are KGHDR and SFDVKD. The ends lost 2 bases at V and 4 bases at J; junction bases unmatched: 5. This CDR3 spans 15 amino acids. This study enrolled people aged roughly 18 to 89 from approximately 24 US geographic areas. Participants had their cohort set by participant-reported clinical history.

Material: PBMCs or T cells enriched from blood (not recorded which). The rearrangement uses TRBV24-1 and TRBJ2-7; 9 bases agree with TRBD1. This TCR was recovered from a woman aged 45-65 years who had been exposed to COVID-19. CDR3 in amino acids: CATSDSGTGNYEQYF. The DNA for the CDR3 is TGTGCCACCAGTGATTCCGGGACAGGGAATTACGAGCAGTACTTC.